This TCR beta chain was identified during a study of T cell clusters in autoimmune cytopenias. Study-wide background: A median of about 52,000 TRB reads per sample yielded a median approximately 2,400 distinct clonotypes.

The germline V gene has CDR1 SGHRS and CDR2 YFSETQ. This CDR3 region has 13 residues. TRB amplification used 250 ng of peripheral blood genomic DNA. About this clonotype itself: The antigen is undetermined.

Multiplex touch-down PCR amplified TRB using TRB-A and TRB-B pools in one tube. TCRdb re-called the multiplex PCR reads and gives one entry per CDR3 protein, without DNA. Seen in this sample are over 7,500 distinct CDR3 sequences; the ten most common clones hold approximately 5.9%. Whole-study results and caveats: Active autoimmune hepatitis patients had around 3-fold fewer exclusive TRB clusters than healthy donors.

The sequence derives from a human donor with an autoimmune cytopenia or autoimmune hepatitis (not recorded which). This chain uses TRBV5-1 with TRBJ1-1. Sample: peripheral blood. Here the CDR3 reads CASSLGYNTEAFF.